The following is a T cell receptor beta chain sequence with its context. There is no known antigen for this receptor. There are no base qualities to consult, and no much larger clone falls within one base. RNA was extracted with the RNeasy kit and about 0.45 to 1 ug was reverse transcribed using random hexamers. The immunoSEQ multiplex PCR assay, covering 54 Vbeta and 13 Jbeta segments, was used to amplify TCR beta CDR3 regions. PCR amplification bias was corrected by using a synthetic template baseline for primer optimization and computational correction. As for how the authors treated the data: Reads were annotated to V, D and J genes according to IMGT and were analyzed with immunoSEQ Analyzer, with only productive sequences retained. To calculate clonality, Shannon entropy was normalized by log2 of the number of productive unique sequences and then subtracted from one. For each patient and control, public and private clones were evaluated among the 100 most prevalent clones. Clones were defined as Susac-specific when absent from the healthy and MS cohorts, from approximately 1,100 published viral clones and from other ImmuneACCESS disease sequences. TCRdb cleaned the public reads at Q25 with fastp, built clones with MiXCR and kept in-frame beta chains. Each CDR3 protein appears once, grouped with its most common genes and DNA. These V and J calls originate from TCRdb's pipeline instead of the authors' own analysis. Counted in this sample were around 150,000 distinct CDR3 sequences; approximately 93% of them appeared once. The ten largest clonotypes hold approximately 0.25% of the sample.

This sample was included in a study of CD8 T cells in Susac syndrome (dated by TCRdb to between 2019 and 2020). About the investigation overall: Repertoire sequencing was used to test whether CD8+ T cell activation and differentiation in Susac syndrome was antigen driven. CD8+ T cell repertoire clonality was compared between some 12 healthy donors, approximately 14 Susac syndrome patients and approximately 15 multiple sclerosis patients.

What the authors observed across the whole study: The number of individuals in the TCR sequencing and HLA analysis was acknowledged as relatively small.

For CDR1 and CDR2, the germline V gene (reference sequence) lists LGHDT and YNNKEL. Spanning cysteine to phenylalanine, the CDR3 consists of 17 amino acids. The DNA shown is the 51-base CDR3, in frame from base 1. Trimming removed 2 bases from V and 0 bases from J, leaving 14 bases between the germline ends. High-throughput TCR beta sequencing profiled peripheral blood CD8+ and CD4+ T cells from healthy donors, Susac syndrome patients and multiple sclerosis patients. Healthy donors were included as age- and sex-matched controls. CD8+ TEMRA cells were enriched by FACS, while bulk CD8+ and CD4+ T cells were purified by magnetic negative isolation. Blood was collected in EDTA tubes and processed within 24 hours, with PBMCs isolated through density gradient centrifugation. PBMCs intended for TCR sequencing were cryopreserved in liquid nitrogen and were subsequently thawed in a 37 degrees C water bath. Purity of sorted or isolated CD4+, CD8+ and CD8+ TEMRA cells was at least 90%.

The rearrangement combines TRBV3-1 with TRBJ1-5; perhaps TRBD1 is the D gene, with 6 bases matching. Specimen: CD8+ T cells from PBMCs. This clonotype originated in a human donor in good health. This receptor has the CDR3 CASSQITTGHSNQPQHF. The sequenced DNA is TGTGCCAGCAGCCAAATTACGACAGGACATAGCAATCAGCCCCAGCATTTT. Here the CDR3 is joined to the reference TRBV3-1 and TRBJ1-5 genes, and the full variable domain is: DTAVSQTPKYLVTQMGNDKSIKCEQNLGHDTMYWYKQDSKKFLKIMFSYNNKELIINETVPNRFSPKSPDKAHLNLHINSLELGDSAVYFCASSQITTGHSNQPQHFGDGTRLSIL.